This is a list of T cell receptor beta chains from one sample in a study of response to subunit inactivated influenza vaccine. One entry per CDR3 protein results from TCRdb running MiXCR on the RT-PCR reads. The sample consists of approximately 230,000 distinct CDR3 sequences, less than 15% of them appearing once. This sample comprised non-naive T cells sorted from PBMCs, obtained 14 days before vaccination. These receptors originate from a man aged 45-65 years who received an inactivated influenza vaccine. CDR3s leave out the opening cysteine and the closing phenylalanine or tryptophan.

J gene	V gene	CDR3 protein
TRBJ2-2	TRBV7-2	ASSRDRVRTGELF
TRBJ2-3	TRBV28	ASRTSGRAGTDTQY
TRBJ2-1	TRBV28	ASRRTEDYNEQF
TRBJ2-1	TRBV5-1	ASSSIRGARDNEQF
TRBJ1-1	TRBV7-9	ASSLLTGGTEAF
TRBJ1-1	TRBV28	ASSLETDYMNTEAF
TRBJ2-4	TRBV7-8	ASSPTRGIQY
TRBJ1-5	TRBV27	ASSLRQGGNQPQH
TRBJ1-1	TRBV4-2	ASSQAGVNTEAF
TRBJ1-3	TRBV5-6	ASSTPGVGNTIY
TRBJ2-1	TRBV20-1	SAIKREGSTYNEQF
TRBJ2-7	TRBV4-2	ASSQVGVGSSLYEQY
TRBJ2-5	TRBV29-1	SVGFRGQGSRETQY
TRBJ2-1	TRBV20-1	SARDLPGLAGGTDEQF
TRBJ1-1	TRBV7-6	ASRPGPGVGAF
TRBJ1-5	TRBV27	ASSTKSSNQPQH
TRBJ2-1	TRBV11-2	ASSLGGLPGTSSYNEQF
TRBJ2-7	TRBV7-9	ASSLTTSVSYEQY
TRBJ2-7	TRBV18	ASSPVGQGEQY
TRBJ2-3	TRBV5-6	ASSLGPGADTQY
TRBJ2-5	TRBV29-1	SVRQGQETQY
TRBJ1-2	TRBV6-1	ASRREGTRDYGYT
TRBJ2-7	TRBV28	ASTDRGDGEQY
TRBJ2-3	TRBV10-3	ASLGGLTDTQY
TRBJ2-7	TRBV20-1	SARAPGQGIGPQY
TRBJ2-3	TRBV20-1	SAQRSDTQY
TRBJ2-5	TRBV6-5	ASGEDQETQY
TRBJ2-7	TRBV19	ASSLSGSLYEQY
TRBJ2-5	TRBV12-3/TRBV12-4	ASRRDRRQETQY
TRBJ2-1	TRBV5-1	ASSLGLAGDAVEQF
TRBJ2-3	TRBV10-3	AISLADPSTDTQY
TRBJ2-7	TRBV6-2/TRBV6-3	ASSYSLQGTVYEQY
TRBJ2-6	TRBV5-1	ASSEGPSSGANVLT
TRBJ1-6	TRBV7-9	ASSLGGERGRGSPLH
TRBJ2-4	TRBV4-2	ASSQEKGTGNYKNIQY
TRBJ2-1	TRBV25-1	ASSDAGLAGNREQF
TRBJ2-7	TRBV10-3	AISEAGAYEQY
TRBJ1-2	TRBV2	ASSEAVGNGYT
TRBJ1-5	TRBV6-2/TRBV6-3	ASNDRVEQPQH
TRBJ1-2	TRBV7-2	ASSLVGIGYT
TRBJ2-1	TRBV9	ASSPSVERTRNEQF
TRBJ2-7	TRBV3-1	ASSPGLAGAYEQY
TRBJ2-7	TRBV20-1	RADRDTSYEQY